This T cell receptor beta chain was recorded in a study of blood T cell repertoires in COVID-19. Study summary: Samples of COVID-19 (acute and convalescent) were obtained from the United States, Italy and Spain. T cells, B-cell-depleted T cells, or PBMCs supplied cDNA or gDNA.

Trimming took off 6 bases at V and 1 base at J, with 3 bases between the two ends. Germline V gives CDR1 ENHRY, CDR2 SYGVKD. This CDR3 has 11 amino acids. The protocol was immunoSEQ multiplex PCR, while the TCRdb copy is restricted to in-frame clones and leaves out a portion. This repertoire shows approximately 180,000 clones, 75% to 95% found once; its top ten account for 0.5% to 0.55%. This sequence was found in a man aged 45-65 years with acute or convalescent COVID-19. The chain uses TRBV10-3 and TRBJ1-1; no clear D. The sequencing sample was made of peripheral blood. The CDR3 loop is CAISQNTEAFF. CDR3 DNA: TGTGCCATCAGCCAGAACACTGAAGCTTTCTTT.